This is a list of T cell receptor beta chains from one sample in a study of radiation and T cells in renal cell carcinoma. Measured with immunoSEQ multiplex PCR; TCRdb has only the in-frame clones, and not every one. The sample includes tens of thousands of clones, roughly 79% seen only once; the top ten take roughly 7.4%. The material sequenced was blood, taken from a patient whose treatment included radiotherapy and nephrectomy. These receptors originate from a man in his sixties with renal cell carcinoma. The CDR3 runs from the conserved cysteine through the conserved F or W. The D gene is left open where the match is weak. Only part of the rows carry a size: once, few, many, or a class if the clone is expanded.

V	size	D	J	DNA	CDR3
TRBV19	NA	NA	TRBJ1-4	TGTGCCAGTAGTATAGCAGGGACGAGTGAACTGTTTTTT	CASSIAGTSELFF
TRBV7-9	few	TRBD1	TRBJ2-2	TGTGCCAGCAGCGCCCAGGGGGCCTTCACCGGGGAGCTGTTTTTT	CASSAQGAFTGELFF
TRBV10-3	NA	NA	TRBJ2-2	TGTGCCATCTCGGAGGGGGCCGACACCGGGGAGCTGTTTTTT	CAISEGADTGELFF
TRBV19	NA	NA	TRBJ2-7	TGTGCCAGTAGTCGACGCGACAACGTGGTCGAGCAGTACTTC	CASSRRDNVVEQYF
TRBV19	NA	NA	TRBJ1-2	TGTGCCAGTAGTCAGGATCCCTATGGCTACACCTTC	CASSQDPYGYTF
TRBV6-1	NA	NA	TRBJ1-6	TGTGCCAGCATCCGGGGCTATAATTCACCCCTCCACTTT	CASIRGYNSPLHF
TRBV6-1	NA	NA	TRBJ2-7	TGTGCCAGCAGTGAAAGGAGGGAGACTCCCTACGAGCAGTACTTC	CASSERRETPYEQYF
TRBV5-1	NA	NA	TRBJ2-2	TGCGCCAGCAGCTTGGTGGCCGGTTCGAACACCGGGGAGCTGTTTTTT	CASSLVAGSNTGELFF
TRBV18	NA	TRBD2	TRBJ2-5	TGTGCCAGCTCGCCCTATCTCGGGGGGATGGAGACCCAGTACTTC	CASSPYLGGMETQYF
TRBV19	few	NA	TRBJ1-1	TGTGCCAGTAGTAGAAAAATGAACACTGAAGCTTTCTTT	CASSRKMNTEAFF
TRBV7-2	NA	TRBD2	TRBJ2-1	TGTGCCAGCAGCCCCTGGACTAGCGGGCCCGCGGTTTACAATGAGCAGTTCTTC	CASSPWTSGPAVYNEQFF
TRBV2	NA	NA	TRBJ2-2	TGTGCCAGCAGTGTGAACAGAGTCTCCGGGACCGGGGAGCTGTTTTTT	CASSVNRVSGTGELFF
TRBV18	NA	TRBD2	TRBJ2-3	TGTGCCAGCTCACCCCGGGGAGCGGGGGGTCCCACCGCCGTACCAGATACGCAGTATTTT	CASSPRGAGGPTAVPDTQYF
TRBV5-1	NA	NA	TRBJ2-1	TGCGCCAGCAGCTTGTTACTCAATGAGCAGTTCTTC	CASSLLLNEQFF
TRBV6-1	NA	TRBD1	TRBJ1-2	TGTGCCAGCAGTGCACCCCGACAGGGAGCTAACTATGGCTACACCTTC	CASSAPRQGANYGYTF
TRBV25-1	NA	NA	TRBJ2-1	TGTGCCAGCAGTGAGTCTGAGTACAATGAGCAGTTCTTC	CASSESEYNEQFF
TRBV5-6	NA	NA	TRBJ1-2	TGTGCCAGCAGCTTCCTGGATGGCTACACCTTC	CASSFLDGYTF
TRBV12-5	NA	NA	TRBJ1-3	TGTGCTAGTGGTTTGGTGGAGGTTGGAAACACCATATATTTT	CASGLVEVGNTIYF
TRBV7-9	NA	NA	TRBJ2-1	TGTGCCAGCAGTAGACCCGGATCCTCCGGGAATGAGCAGTTCTTC	CASSRPGSSGNEQFF
TRBV27	NA	NA	TRBJ1-1	TGTGCCAGCAGTTTATCCCCACGGGCATCGCCGAGGTTGAACACTGAAGCTTTCTTT	CASSLSPRASPRLNTEAFF
TRBV7-9	NA	TRBD1	TRBJ1-2	TGTGCCAGCAGCTTAGGCCGTGACAGGGGGTCCCATGGCTACACCTTC	CASSLGRDRGSHGYTF
TRBV6-5	NA	TRBD1	TRBJ1-6	TGTGCCAGCAGCCCCCGGGACAGATATAATTCACCCCTCCACTTT	CASSPRDRYNSPLHF
TRBV7-2	NA	NA	TRBJ2-5	TGTGCCAGCAACTCTCAAACCAGAACAGGGCGCCAAGAGACCCAGTACTTC	CASNSQTRTGRQETQYF
TRBV30	NA	TRBD1	TRBJ1-2	TGTGCCACCGGTCCGGGGACAGGGGCCAGCAGGCGCTATGGCTACACCTTC	CATGPGTGASRRYGYTF
TRBV18	NA	TRBD1	TRBJ1-5	TGTGCCAGCTCACCCCAACAGGGGAATAGCAATCAGCCCCAGCATTTT	CASSPQQGNSNQPQHF
TRBV5-1	once	TRBD2	TRBJ2-3	TGCGCCAGCAGCTTGGGAGCGGGAGATAGTACAGATACGCAGTATTTT	CASSLGAGDSTDTQYF
TRBV30	NA	NA	TRBJ2-7	TGTGCCTGGAGTCCCATTACAGGGCGATACGAGCAGTACTTC	CAWSPITGRYEQYF
TRBV11-2	NA	TRBD2	TRBJ2-1	TGTGCCAGCAGCCTAGCGGGATGGGTCTACAATGAGCAGTTCTTC	CASSLAGWVYNEQFF
TRBV29-1	NA	NA	TRBJ2-1	TGCAGCGGTGGTGTGAGCTCCTACAATGAGCAGTTCTTC	CSGGVSSYNEQFF
TRBV7-2	NA	NA	TRBJ1-5	TGTGCCAGCAGCTTCGCAGCGGCTCAGCCCCAGCATTTT	CASSFAAAQPQHF
TRBV6-4	NA	NA	TRBJ2-6	TGTGCCAGCAGTGCGGAAGCAGGGGCCTACTCTGGGGCCAACGTCCTGACTTTC	CASSAEAGAYSGANVLTF
TRBV6-1	once	NA	TRBJ2-1	TGTGCCAGCAGTGGAAGCGGGCGAAGCTCCTACAATGAGCAGTTCTTC	CASSGSGRSSYNEQFF
TRBV30	NA	TRBD2	TRBJ2-1	TGTGCCTGGAGACGTTCCGGGAGGGCCGGCAATGAGCAGTTCTTC	CAWRRSGRAGNEQFF
TRBV6-1	NA	NA	TRBJ1-2	TGTGCCAGCAGTGAATCCACTCAACAAGGGGGCTACACCTTC	CASSESTQQGGYTF
TRBV7-2	NA	NA	TRBJ2-3	TGTGCCAGCAGCTCAGGTCTTACGCAGTATTTT	CASSSGLTQYF
TRBV30	NA	NA	TRBJ1-5	TGTGCCTGGAGTGTTTCCAGGTTGGATCAGCCCCAGCATTTT	CAWSVSRLDQPQHF
TRBV6-5	NA	NA	TRBJ2-7	TGTGCCAGCAGTTACGGGAGCGAGCAGTACTTC	CASSYGSEQYF
TRBV7-2	NA	TRBD2	TRBJ2-3	TGTGCCAGCAGCGTCTCTAGCGGGGGGGGAGGCACAGATACGCAGTATTTT	CASSVSSGGGGTDTQYF
TRBV4-3	few	TRBD1	TRBJ2-3	TGCGCCAGCAGCCGAACGGACAGGGCCGTAGATACGCAGTATTTT	CASSRTDRAVDTQYF
TRBV27	few	NA	TRBJ1-5	TGTGCCAGCAGTTCGGGAGCCCTCCACGGGAGTCAGCCCCAGCATTTT	CASSSGALHGSQPQHF
TRBV7-2	NA	NA	TRBJ2-3	TGTGCCAGCAGCTCCCACACAGATACGCAGTATTTT	CASSSHTDTQYF
TRBV6-5	few	NA	TRBJ1-1	TGTGCCAGCAGTTACGGCCAGACGGGTTGGAACACTGAAGCTTTCTTT	CASSYGQTGWNTEAFF
TRBV19	NA	TRBD1	TRBJ2-5	TGTGCCAGTAGTATAGGGCCAGGGGGCTCGTTGGAGACCCAGTACTTC	CASSIGPGGSLETQYF
TRBV6-5	NA	NA	TRBJ2-7	TGTGCCAGCAGCCCAATAGCGGTATGGCAGCAGTACTTC	CASSPIAVWQQYF
TRBV30	NA	NA	TRBJ1-6	TGTGCCTGGAGCGTTACCCGGGATTCACCCCTCCACTTT	CAWSVTRDSPLHF
TRBV6-6	NA	TRBD1	TRBJ2-7	TGTGCCAGCTGCGATCCGGGACAGCGAACCTACGAGCAGTACTTC	CASCDPGQRTYEQYF
TRBV11-2	NA	NA	TRBJ2-2	TGTGCCAGCAGCTTACTCCCAGGAAAGATCGGGGAGCTGTTTTTT	CASSLLPGKIGELFF
TRBV7-3	NA	NA	TRBJ2-5	TGTGCCAGCAGCCCGAATACCAGAGAGACCCAGTACTTC	CASSPNTRETQYF